The 21 T cell receptor beta chains given below trace back to one sample, sequenced in a study of identical twins. From the 5' RACE reads, TCRdb called clonotypes with MiXCR, one entry per CDR3 protein. Of 690,000 or so distinct CDR3 sequences listed, 8.5% to 9.5% were seen once; the top ten hold 0.8% to 1%. This sample also appeared in a second study, on yellow fever vaccine responses in identical twins.

Sequencing input: PBMCs. These receptors all stem from a woman younger than 35 in good health.

This clonotype has more than one count but fewer than ten. The rearrangement links TRBV12-3 or TRBV12-4 to TRBJ1-1, with D unclear. Trimming stripped 6 bases from V and 8 bases from J, with 13 bases between. This CDR3 region has 12 residues. CDR3 in amino acids: CASREDGIEAFF. The CDR3 DNA reads TGTGCCAGCAGAGAAGACGGGATAGAAGCTTTCTTT.

This clonotype was detected many times. V gene TRBV12-3 or TRBV12-4 combines with J gene TRBJ2-1; D unclear. The CDR3 is 13 residues long. Trimming shortened V by 8 bases and J by 5 bases, and 13 bases separated the two germline ends. The CDR3 nucleotides are TGTGCCAGCTTAGCCCCCCGAGACAATGAGCAGTTCTTC. Its translation: CASLAPRDNEQFF.

The chain couples TRBV29-1 to TRBJ2-3; TRBD2 matches at 7 bases. This CDR3 comprises 14 residues. Germline CDR1 is SQVTM and CDR2 is ANQGSEA. J lost 6 bases, V lost 6 bases, and 12 bases had no gene match. The CDR3 DNA reads TGCAGCGTCAGCCTAGCGGCGCCGATTGATACGCAGTATTTT. It yields the protein CSVSLAAPIDTQYF.

This clonotype was found many times. The rearrangement uses TRBV20-1 and TRBJ2-7; D is perhaps TRBD2 (5 bases). The CDR3 has 14 amino acids. Trimming cost V 3 bases and J 4 bases, with 16 bases left between them. CDR1 and CDR2 from the germline V gene are DFQATT and SNEGSKA (reference sequence). Written as DNA, the CDR3 is TGCAGTGCTAGCAATCTGCTGGGCGGGTACGAGCAGTACTTC. It specifies CSASNLLGGYEQYF.

This clonotype was detected many times. V is TRBV12-3 or TRBV12-4 and J is TRBJ2-1; 11 bases fit TRBD2. V trimming: 3 bases; J trimming: 8 bases; junction bases outside the gene matches: 12. This CDR3 spans 17 amino acids. This CDR3 is CASSFPTVIAGGHEQFF. For the CDR3, the DNA is TGTGCCAGCAGTTTCCCCACGGTAATAGCGGGGGGGCATGAGCAGTTCTTC.

This clonotype has just a few counts. The chain uses TRBV6-5 and TRBJ1-2; D uncertain. This CDR3 contains 13 residues. Germline V gene sequence: CDR1 MNHEY, CDR2 SVGAGI. Trimming cost V 0 bases and J 7 bases, with 9 bases left between them. The chain's CDR3 is CASSYSGSTGYTF. CDR3 nucleotides: TGTGCCAGCAGTTACTCTGGATCGACTGGCTACACCTTC.

This clonotype was seen only a few times. The chain employs TRBV11-1 and TRBJ2-1, with 15 bases identical to TRBD2. The ends lost 3 bases at V and 6 bases at J; junction bases unmatched: 9. Germline-derived CDR1 and CDR2 are SGHAT and FQDESV (reference sequence). The CDR3 totals 18 residues. CDR3 DNA: TGTGCCAGCAGCTTCGGGACTAGCGGGAGGTTTATTAGCAATGAGCAGTTCTTC. Its translation is CASSFGTSGRFISNEQFF.

This clonotype was seen many times. This chain joins TRBV27 and TRBJ2-2; D is ambiguous. Germline CDR1 MNHEY, CDR2 SMNVEV (reference sequence). The CDR3 runs 15 residues. Trimming took off 2 bases at V and 4 bases at J, with 11 bases between the two ends. CDR3 loop: CASSLTSGVTGELFF. The CDR3 region has the DNA TGTGCCAGCAGTTTAACGTCTGGGGTCACCGGGGAGCTGTTTTTT.

This clonotype was recorded a few times. The chain joins TRBV2 to TRBJ2-5, with 8 positions matching TRBD2. CDR3 length: 18 residues. Trimming at V came to 6 bases and at J to 1 base, leaving 16 bases not matched to a gene. Germline V lookup: CDR1 SNHLY, CDR2 FYNNEI. CDR3 loop: CASSVNPSSRGGQETQYF. CDR3 DNA sequence: TGTGCCAGCAGCGTAAACCCCTCTTCCCGGGGGGGCCAAGAGACCCAGTACTTC.

This chain joins TRBV11-2 and TRBJ2-3; TRBD1 matches at 7 bases. The CDR3 is made up of 15 amino acids. Germline V gives CDR1 SGHAT, CDR2 FQNNGV. V was pared by 6 bases and J by 0 bases, with 6 bases of the junction left unmatched. In DNA, the CDR3 is TGTGCCAGCAGGACCGGACAGGTTAGCACAGATACGCAGTATTTT. Translated, it gives CASRTGQVSTDTQYF.

The CDR3 sequence is CASNQGYSNQPQHF. In DNA form, the CDR3 reads TGTGCCAGCAATCAGGGATATAGCAATCAGCCCCAGCATTTT. The rearrangement uses TRBV28 and TRBJ1-5; the D gene is possibly TRBD1 (5 bases). CDR1 MDHEN and CDR2 SYDVKM come from the germline V gene. V lost 7 bases and J lost 0, with 10 bases in between. The CDR3 has 14 amino acids. Full variable domain (rest looked up from reference TRBV28 and TRBJ1-5): DVKVTQSSRYLVKRTGEKVFLECVQDMDHENMFWYRQDPGLGLRLIYFSYDVKMKEKGDIPEGYSVSREKKERFSLILESASTNQTSMYLCASNQGYSNQPQHFGDGTRLSIL.

This clonotype was seen a few times. V usage is TRBV27 and J usage is TRBJ1-5, with 10 nucleotides matching TRBD1. This CDR3 comprises 14 residues. Germline loops: CDR1 MNHEY, CDR2 SMNVEV (reference sequence). V lost 6 bases to trimming and J lost 6 bases; unmatched junction nucleotides: 5. CDR3: CASRRTGGVQPQHF. The CDR3 DNA sequence: TGTGCCAGCAGACGGACAGGGGGGGTTCAGCCCCAGCATTTT.

In this sample, this clonotype turned up a few times. The J gene is TRBJ2-3, the V gene TRBV20-1, with 8 bases aligning to TRBD2. The CDR3 length is 14 residues. CDR1 and CDR2 from the germline V gene are DFQATT and SNEGSKA (reference sequence). Trimming removed 5 bases from V and 5 bases from J; junction bases left unmatched: 9. The CDR3 protein is CSALKREKIDTQYF. In DNA, the CDR3 is TGCAGTGCTTTAAAGCGGGAGAAGATAGATACGCAGTATTTT.

This clonotype was counted only a few times. CDR3 coding DNA: TGTGCCACCAGCAGAGACGGGGGGGGTCAGCCCCAGCATTTT. It translates to CATSRDGGGQPQHF. The V call is TRBV15, the J call TRBJ1-5; tentatively, D is TRBD1 (5 bases). Per germline, CDR1 LNHNV and CDR2 YYDKDF (reference sequence). V lost 0 bases and J lost 6, with 9 bases in between. The CDR3 covers 14 residues.

This clonotype has a handful of counts. V is TRBV7-9 and J is TRBJ2-2, with 8 bases that match TRBD1. V lost 5 bases to trimming and J lost 3 bases; unmatched junction nucleotides: 11. Germline CDR1 reads SEHNR; CDR2 reads FQNEAQ (reference sequence). CDR3 length: 17 amino acids. This CDR3 is CASSPNTRGLDTGELFF. The CDR3 nucleotides are TGTGCCAGCAGCCCAAATACCAGGGGGCTGGACACCGGGGAGCTGTTTTTT.

This chain links TRBV20-1 with TRBJ2-1; TRBD2 matches at 7 bases. With V trimmed by 0 bases and J by 3 bases, 8 bases remained unmatched. The CDR3 runs to 16 residues. Germline loops: CDR1 DFQATT, CDR2 SNEGSKA (reference sequence). The CDR3 DNA is TGCAGTGCTAGAGATCAGTGGCCTAGCGGCTACAATGAGCAGTTCTTC. It yields the protein CSARDQWPSGYNEQFF.

This clonotype showed up just a few times. The chain has TRBV3-1 and TRBJ2-5, with 10 nucleotides matching TRBD2. V shed 4 bases and J 5 bases; nucleotides not matched to a gene: 7. The germline V gene has CDR1 LGHDT and CDR2 YNNKEL (reference sequence). The CDR3 is made up of 15 amino acids. The CDR3 coding sequence is TGTGCCAGCAGCCCTCTAGCGGGGGCAGGGGAGACCCAGTACTTC. Protein sequence: CASSPLAGAGETQYF.

The V and J genes are TRBV9 and TRBJ2-1; 7 nucleotides align to TRBD2. V shed 0 bases and J 10 bases; nucleotides not matched to a gene: 16. CDR1 SGDLS and CDR2 YYNGEE come from the germline V gene. CDR3 length: 17 amino acids. The CDR3 reads CASSVAPGGSGIGEQFF. For the CDR3, the DNA is TGTGCCAGCAGCGTAGCACCCGGGGGGTCGGGCATTGGCGAGCAGTTCTTC.

This clonotype was detected only a few times. The chain carries TRBV11-3 and TRBJ2-7, with D possibly TRBD2 on 5 matching bases. Per germline, CDR1 SGHNT and CDR2 YENEEA. The CDR3 length is 14 residues. Deletions cut 7 bases from V and 2 bases from J, with 15 bases between. As DNA, the CDR3 is TGTGCCAGCAACTATCGAGGGTCCCCCTACGAGCAGTACTTC. Its protein is CASNYRGSPYEQYF.

The genes are TRBV5-1 and TRBJ2-1, with unresolved D. Per the germline V gene, CDR1 is SGHRS and CDR2 is YFSETQ. The CDR3 is 16 amino acids. V lost 4 bases, J lost 0 bases, and 14 bases lay in between. The CDR3: CASSRWTVSSYNEQFF. DNA for the CDR3: TGCGCCAGCAGCCGATGGACGGTGAGCTCCTACAATGAGCAGTTCTTC.

This rearrangement joins TRBV27 to TRBJ2-2; tentative D call: TRBD1 (5 bases). CDR3 length equals 14 residues. Trimming left V 6 bases short and J 6 bases short, with 14 bases between. In germline, CDR1 is MNHEY, CDR2 SMNVEV (reference sequence). CDR3 residues: CASRLTTVPGELFF. DNA for the CDR3: TGTGCCAGCAGGCTTACGACAGTGCCCGGGGAGCTGTTTTTT.